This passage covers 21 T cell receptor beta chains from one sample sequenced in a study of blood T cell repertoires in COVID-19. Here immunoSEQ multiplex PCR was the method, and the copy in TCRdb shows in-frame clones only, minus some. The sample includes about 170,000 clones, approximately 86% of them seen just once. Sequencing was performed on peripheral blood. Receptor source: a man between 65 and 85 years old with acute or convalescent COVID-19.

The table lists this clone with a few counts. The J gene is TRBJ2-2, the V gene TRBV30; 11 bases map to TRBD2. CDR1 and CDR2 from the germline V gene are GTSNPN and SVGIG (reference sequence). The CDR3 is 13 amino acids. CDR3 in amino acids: CASPGTSGGELFF. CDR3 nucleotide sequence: TGTGCTTCACCTGGGACTAGCGGCGGGGAGCTGTTTTTT.

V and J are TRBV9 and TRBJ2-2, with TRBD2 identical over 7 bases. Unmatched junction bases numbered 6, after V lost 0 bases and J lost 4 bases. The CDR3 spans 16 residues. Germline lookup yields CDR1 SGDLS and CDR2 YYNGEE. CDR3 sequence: CASSVGGGPPTGELFF. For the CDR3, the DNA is TGTGCCAGCAGCGTAGGGGGGGGACCTCCCACCGGGGAGCTGTTTTTT.

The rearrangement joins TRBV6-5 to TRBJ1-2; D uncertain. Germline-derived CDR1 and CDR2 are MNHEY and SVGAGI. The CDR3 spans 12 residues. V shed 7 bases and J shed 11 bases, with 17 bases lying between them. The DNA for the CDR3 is TGTGCCAGCACCCGGGGTCCACCCCCTTACACCTTC. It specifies CASTRGPPPYTF.

The CDR3: CASSPTSGEQYF. The CDR3 DNA reads TGTGCCAGCTCACCGACTAGCGGCGAGCAGTACTTC. The chain has TRBV18 and TRBJ2-7; 9 bases are shared with TRBD2. The CDR3 consists of 12 residues. Germline assignment: CDR1 KGHSH and CDR2 LQKENI. V gave up 3 bases and J gave up 6 bases; unmatched junction bases: 0. Supplemented by reference TRBV18 and TRBJ2-7, the full variable domain reads NAGVMQNPRHLVRRRGQEARLRCSPMKGHSHVYWYRQLPEEGLKFMVYLQKENIIDESGMPKERFSAEFPKEGPSILRIQQVVRGDSAAYFCASSPTSGEQYFGPGTRLTVT.

The CDR3 DNA sequence: TGTGCCAGCAGCTTGGGAGGAAGAGAGACCCAGTACTTC. The encoded protein is CASSLGGRETQYF. The chain recombines TRBV5-8 with TRBJ2-5; D unresolved. Per the germline V gene, CDR1 is SGHTS and CDR2 is YDEGEE. This CDR3 is 13 amino acids long. Trimming stripped 0 bases from V and 4 bases from J, with 7 bases between.

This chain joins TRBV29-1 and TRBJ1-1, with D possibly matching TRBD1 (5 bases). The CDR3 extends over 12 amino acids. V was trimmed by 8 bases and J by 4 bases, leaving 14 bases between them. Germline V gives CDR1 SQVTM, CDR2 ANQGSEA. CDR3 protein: CSRRPGRTEAFF. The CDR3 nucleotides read TGCAGCCGTCGCCCAGGGCGCACTGAAGCTTTCTTT. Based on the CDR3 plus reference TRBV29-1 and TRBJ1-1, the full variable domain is SAVISQKPSRDICQRGTSLTIQCQVDSQVTMMFWYRQQPGQSLTLIATANQGSEATYESGFVIDKFPISRPNLTFSTLTVSNMSPEDSSIYLCSRRPGRTEAFFGQGTRLTVV.

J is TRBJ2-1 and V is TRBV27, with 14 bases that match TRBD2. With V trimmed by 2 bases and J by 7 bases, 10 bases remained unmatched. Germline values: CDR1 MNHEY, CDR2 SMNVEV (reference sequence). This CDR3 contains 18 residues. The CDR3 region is CASSLARLAGGPSNEQFF. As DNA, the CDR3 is TGTGCCAGCAGTTTAGCGAGACTAGCGGGGGGGCCATCAAATGAGCAGTTCTTC.

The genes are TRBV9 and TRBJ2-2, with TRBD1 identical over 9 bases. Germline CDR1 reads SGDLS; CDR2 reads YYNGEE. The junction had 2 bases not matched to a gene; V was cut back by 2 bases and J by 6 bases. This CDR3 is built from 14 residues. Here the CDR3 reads CASSVGQGAGELFF. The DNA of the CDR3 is TGTGCCAGCAGCGTGGGACAGGGTGCCGGGGAGCTGTTTTTT.

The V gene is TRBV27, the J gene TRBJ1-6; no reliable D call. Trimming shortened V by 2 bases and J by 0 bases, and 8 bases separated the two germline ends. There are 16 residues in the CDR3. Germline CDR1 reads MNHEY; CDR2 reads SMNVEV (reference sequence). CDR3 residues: CASSLKASSYNSPLHF. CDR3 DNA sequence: TGTGCCAGCAGTTTAAAAGCGAGCTCCTATAATTCACCCCTCCACTTT.

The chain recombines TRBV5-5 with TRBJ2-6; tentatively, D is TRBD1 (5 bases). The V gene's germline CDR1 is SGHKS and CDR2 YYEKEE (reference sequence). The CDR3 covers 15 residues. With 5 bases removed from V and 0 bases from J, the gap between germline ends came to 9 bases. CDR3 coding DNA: TGTGCCAGCAGGGACACGTTCTCTGGGGCCAACGTCCTGACTTTC. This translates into CASRDTFSGANVLTF. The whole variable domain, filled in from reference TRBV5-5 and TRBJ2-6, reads DAGVTQSPTHLIKTRGQQVTLRCSPISGHKSVSWYQQVLGQGPQFIFQYYEKEERGRGNFPDRFSARQFPNYSSELNVNALLLGDSALYLCASRDTFSGANVLTFGAGSRLTVL.

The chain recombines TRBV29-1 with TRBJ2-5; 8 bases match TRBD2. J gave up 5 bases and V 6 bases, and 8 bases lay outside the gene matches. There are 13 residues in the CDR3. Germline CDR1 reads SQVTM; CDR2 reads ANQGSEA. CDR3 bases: TGCAGCGTGAATAGCGGGGCCAGGGAGACCCAGTACTTC. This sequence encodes CSVNSGARETQYF.

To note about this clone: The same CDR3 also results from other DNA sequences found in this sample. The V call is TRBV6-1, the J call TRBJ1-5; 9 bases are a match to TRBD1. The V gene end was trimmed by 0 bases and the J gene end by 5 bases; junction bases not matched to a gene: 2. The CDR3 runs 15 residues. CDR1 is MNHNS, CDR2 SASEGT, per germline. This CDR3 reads CASSEAGQGDQPQHF. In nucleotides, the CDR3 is TGTGCCAGCAGTGAAGCGGGACAGGGAGATCAGCCCCAGCATTTT.

Here the CDR3 DNA reads TGTGCCAGCAGCTTGGGAGGCCCGAACACTGAAGCTTTCTTT. This encodes CASSLGGPNTEAFF. The chain employs TRBV7-3 and TRBJ1-1; D is undetermined. This CDR3 is 14 amino acids long. V lost 3 bases and J lost 1, with 9 bases in between. Looked up from germline, CDR1 is SGHTA and CDR2 is FQGTGA.

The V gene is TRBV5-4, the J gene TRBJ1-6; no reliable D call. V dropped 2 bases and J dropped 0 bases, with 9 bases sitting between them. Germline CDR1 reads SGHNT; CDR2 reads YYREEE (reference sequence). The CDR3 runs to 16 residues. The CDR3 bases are TGTGCCAGCAGCTTAGGTAGCCACTCCTATAATTCACCCCTCCACTTT. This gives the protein CASSLGSHSYNSPLHF.

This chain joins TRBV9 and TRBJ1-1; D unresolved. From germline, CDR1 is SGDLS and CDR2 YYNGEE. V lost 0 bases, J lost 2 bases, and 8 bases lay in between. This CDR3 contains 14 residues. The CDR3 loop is CASSVGSSNTEAFF. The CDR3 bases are TGTGCCAGCAGCGTAGGCTCGAGTAACACTGAAGCTTTCTTT.

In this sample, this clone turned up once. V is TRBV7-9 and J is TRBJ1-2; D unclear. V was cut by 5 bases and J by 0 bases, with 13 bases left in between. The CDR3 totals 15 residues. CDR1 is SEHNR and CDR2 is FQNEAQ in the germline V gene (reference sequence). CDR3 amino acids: CASSKVEMSNYGYTF. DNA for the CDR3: TGTGCCAGCAGCAAAGTAGAGATGTCTAACTATGGCTACACCTTC.

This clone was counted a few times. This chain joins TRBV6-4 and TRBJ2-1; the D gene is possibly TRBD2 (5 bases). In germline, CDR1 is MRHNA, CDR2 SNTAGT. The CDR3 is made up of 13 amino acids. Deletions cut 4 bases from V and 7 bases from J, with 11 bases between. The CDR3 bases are TGTGCCAGCAGTGGCGGGCTCCCTAATGAGCAGTTCTTC. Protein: CASSGGLPNEQFF.

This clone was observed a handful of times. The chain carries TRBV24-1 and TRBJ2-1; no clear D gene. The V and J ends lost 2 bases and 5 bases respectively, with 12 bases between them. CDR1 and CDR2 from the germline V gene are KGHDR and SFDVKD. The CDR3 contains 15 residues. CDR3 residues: CATSDSRRFHNEQFF. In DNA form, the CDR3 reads TGTGCCACCAGTGATTCCCGCAGGTTTCACAATGAGCAGTTCTTC.

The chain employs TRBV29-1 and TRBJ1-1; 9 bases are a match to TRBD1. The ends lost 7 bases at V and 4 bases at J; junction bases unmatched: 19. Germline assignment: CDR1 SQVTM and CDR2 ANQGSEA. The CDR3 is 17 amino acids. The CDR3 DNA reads TGCAGCGCCCGGCCCTTAAACAGGGGGCAGGTGACCACTGAAGCTTTCTTT. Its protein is CSARPLNRGQVTTEAFF.

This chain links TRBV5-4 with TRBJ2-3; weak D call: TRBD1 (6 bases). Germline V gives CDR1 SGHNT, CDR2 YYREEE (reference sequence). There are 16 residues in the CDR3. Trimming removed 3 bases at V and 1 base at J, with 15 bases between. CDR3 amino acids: CASSSGGDSGTDTQYF. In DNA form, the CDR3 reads TGTGCCAGCAGCTCTGGGGGCGATAGCGGCACAGATACGCAGTATTTT. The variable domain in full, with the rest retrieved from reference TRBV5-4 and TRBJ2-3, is ETGVTQSPTHLIKTRGQQVTLRCSSQSGHNTVSWYQQALGQGPQFIFQYYREEENGRGNFPPRFSGLQFPNYSSELNVNALELDDSALYLCASSSGGDSGTDTQYFGPGTRLTVL.

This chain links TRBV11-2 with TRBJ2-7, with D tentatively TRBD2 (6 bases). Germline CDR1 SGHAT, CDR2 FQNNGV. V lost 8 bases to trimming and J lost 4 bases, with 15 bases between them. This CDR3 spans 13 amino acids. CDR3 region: CASLGGPWYEQYF. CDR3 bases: TGTGCCAGCCTCGGGGGTCCTTGGTACGAGCAGTACTTC.